The clone carrying this T cell receptor beta chain was counted between two and nine times. Its antigen is not identified. These data belong to a study of beta chain features in type 1 diabetes. J was trimmed by 0 bases and V by 0 bases; bases with no gene match: 5. Per the germline V gene, CDR1 is MNHNS and CDR2 is SASEGT. This CDR3 has 18 amino acids. Reverse transcription of all isolated RNA meant that expressed TCRB transcripts were sequenced. Assay: immunoSEQ multiplex PCR; the TCRdb copy retains only in-frame clones and omits some. The table includes about 700,000 clones, around 15% detected once. Notes on the study in general: Moderately but significantly shorter TCRB CDR3s were found in Type 1 diabetes patients in all four CD4+ subsets.

This TCR came from a man aged 18 to 30 with type 1 diabetes. The gene calls are TRBV6-1 and TRBJ2-1, with 10 bases lining up with TRBD1. The sequenced sample was naive CD4+ T cells from blood. The CDR3 DNA follows: TGTGCCAGCAGTGAAGCGCTCTGGACAGGGGGCTCCTACAATGAGCAGTTCTTC. Translating it yields CASSEALWTGGSYNEQFF.